This T cell receptor (beta chain) is drawn from a study of breast tumors, draining lymph nodes, adjacent tissues. Study conclusions and caveats: Luminal-like breast cancer showed significantly greater tumor-nontumor repertoire similarity than basal-like breast cancer did.

Samples came from axillary lymph nodes draining the breast cancer. The CDR3 runs 11 residues. Trimming cost V 4 bases and J 4 bases, with 1 base left between them. Germline CDR1 MRHNA, CDR2 SNTAGT. Only one count was recorded for this clonotype. Its specificity is unknown. TCRdb recomputed calls from the multiplex PCR reads with MiXCR, one row per CDR3 protein. The repertoire holds about 230,000 distinct CDR3 sequences, with 32% as singletons. The V and J genes are TRBV6-4 and TRBJ2-2; D unclear. Material for sequencing was axillary lymph node tissue. The receptor was isolated from a female donor with breast cancer. Some clones in this sample may be carry-over from other donors' samples. The CDR3 coding sequence is TGTGCCAGCAGTGTCACCGGGGAGCTGTTTTTT. It yields the protein CASSVTGELFF.